This T cell receptor beta chain derives from a study of T cell responses to AZD1222 COVID-19 vaccine. Measured with immunoSEQ multiplex PCR; TCRdb has only the in-frame clones, and not every one. The sample includes approximately 150,000 clones, around 88% of them seen just once. Germline CDR1 reads SGHAT; CDR2 reads FQNNGV. CDR3 size: 13 residues. Deletions cut 6 bases from V and 3 bases from J, with 11 bases between. The material sequenced was peripheral blood, taken 28 days after the second AZD1222 dose. V gene TRBV11-2 combines with J gene TRBJ1-2; D may be TRBD1 (6 bases). The origin of this receptor is an adult who received the AZD1222 COVID-19 vaccine. In nucleotides, the CDR3 is TGTGCCAGCAGTCTACAGGGTGACTATGGCTACACCTTC. This gives the protein CASSLQGDYGYTF. The complete variable domain, with remaining parts taken from reference TRBV11-2 and TRBJ1-2, reads EAGVAQSPRYKIIEKRQSVAFWCNPISGHATLYWYQQILGQGPKLLIQFQNNGVVDDSQLPKDRFSAERLKGVDSTLKIQPAKLEDSAVYLCASSLQGDYGYTFGSGTRLTVV.